The 26 T cell receptor beta chains in this list originate from one sample, sequenced in a study of blood T cells in healthy people across ages. Using a J-beta primer mix together with a sample-barcoded 5' primer, a second PCR was run for about 6 to 11 cycles. TCRdb fed the 5' RACE reads into MiXCR, producing one record per CDR3 protein. The sample holds some 860,000 distinct CDR3 sequences; about 61% are singletons and the top ten take roughly 25%. Sequencing was performed on blood. These receptor sequences come from a man aged 40-49 years in good health.

This clonotype was found a few times. CDR3 nucleotides: TGTGCCAGCAGCCAAGGAGTGGGGACTTCTACATCGCGGGGCTACACCTTC. Protein sequence: CASSQGVGTSTSRGYTF. This sequence joins TRBV3-1 and TRBJ1-2; weak D call: TRBD1 (5 bases). Germline CDR1 is LGHDT and CDR2 is YNNKEL (reference sequence). Deletions cut 1 base from V and 8 bases from J, with 23 bases between. The CDR3 length is 17 residues.

The rearrangement uses TRBV5-1 and TRBJ1-1, with 10 bases aligning to TRBD1. The CDR3 runs to 16 residues. V dropped 0 bases and J dropped 4; count of bases not matched to a gene: 6. Germline values: CDR1 SGHRS, CDR2 YFSETQ. Here the CDR3 DNA reads TGCGCCAGCAGCTTGGACCCGGGACAGGGGTCCACTGAAGCTTTCTTT. Residues: CASSLDPGQGSTEAFF.

This clonotype turned up a few times. The genes are TRBV29-1 and TRBJ2-7; 12 bases fit TRBD2. The CDR3 is 14 residues long. Germline CDR1 reads SQVTM; CDR2 reads ANQGSEA. J gave up 4 bases and V 6 bases, and 7 bases lay outside the gene matches. CDR3 bases: TGCAGCGTACAGACTAGCGGGAGCTTTTACGAGCAGTACTTC. Its translation is CSVQTSGSFYEQYF.

As concerns this clonotype: Relative to the germline gene, one junction end is altered; a read error may explain this. This chain connects TRBV27 to TRBJ1-2; unclear D gene. The CDR3 extends over 14 amino acids. Germline lookup yields CDR1 MNHEY and CDR2 SMNVEV (reference sequence). The CDR3 nucleotides read TGCGCCAGCAGTTTAGGGTACGGCGCTCGACGCCACACCTTC. This codes for CASSLGYGARRHTF.

On this clonotype: A junction end diverges from the germline sequence, so it may reflect a read error. V gene TRBV25-1 combines with J gene TRBJ1-1; no definite D call. The V gene's germline CDR1 is MGHDK and CDR2 SYGVNS. This CDR3 has 11 amino acids. The CDR3 spells CASSLNAEAFF. CDR3 nucleotides: TGTGCCAGTTCCTTGAACGCTGAAGCTTTCTTT. The complete variable domain, with remaining parts taken from reference TRBV25-1 and TRBJ1-1, reads EADIYQTPRYLVIGTGKKITLECSQTMGHDKMYWYQQDPGMELHLIHYSYGVNSTEKGDLSSESTVSRIRTEHFPLTLESARPSHTSQYLCASSLNAEAFFGQGTRLTVV.

The gene calls are TRBV7-6 and TRBJ2-7, with 11 bases that match TRBD1. J lost 4 bases, V lost 4 bases, and 6 bases had no gene match. The CDR3 totals 15 residues. In germline, CDR1 is SGHVS, CDR2 FNYEAQ. The CDR3 is CASSSGQGANYEQYF. Here the CDR3 DNA reads TGTGCCAGCAGCTCAGGACAGGGGGCGAATTACGAGCAGTACTTC. The whole variable domain, filled in from reference TRBV7-6 and TRBJ2-7, reads GAGVSQSPRYKVTKRGQDVALRCDPISGHVSLYWYRQALGQGPEFLTYFNYEAQQDKSGLPNDRFSAERPEGSISTLTIQRTEQRDSAMYRCASSSGQGANYEQYFGPGTRLTVT.

The chain employs TRBV7-9 and TRBJ2-5; no clear D gene. V lost 5 bases, J lost 5 bases, and 21 bases lay in between. The germline CDR1 and CDR2 sequences are SEHNR and FQNEAQ (reference sequence). The CDR3 has 16 residues. The CDR3 nucleotides are TGTGCCAGCAGCGCCCTCTCCGTTAAGGGTGGCGAGACCCAGTACTTC. It translates to CASSALSVKGGETQYF.

The V call is TRBV20-1, the J call TRBJ1-4, with a possible D match to TRBD1 (5 bases). Per the germline V gene, CDR1 is DFQATT and CDR2 is SNEGSKA (reference sequence). The CDR3 is 12 residues long. V dropped 8 bases and J dropped 8 bases, with 15 bases sitting between them. The CDR3 loop reads CSLRGWGEKLFF. The CDR3, as DNA: TGCAGTTTGAGGGGTTGGGGAGAAAAACTGTTTTTT.

This clonotype was seen only a few times. V and J are TRBV15 and TRBJ1-5; no definite D call. This CDR3 is 15 amino acids long. Trimming removed 1 base at V and 0 bases at J, with 7 bases between. Germline V CDR1 and CDR2: LNHNV, YYDKDF (reference sequence). DNA for the CDR3: TGTGCCACCAGCAGAGGACGGAATAGCAATCAGCCCCAGCATTTT. It yields the protein CATSRGRNSNQPQHF.

This clonotype was seen more than once but under ten times. The gene calls are TRBV3-1 and TRBJ1-2; D possibly corresponds to TRBD1 (5 bases). This CDR3 spans 13 amino acids. V was pared by 4 bases and J by 4 bases, with 10 bases between. In germline, CDR1 is LGHDT, CDR2 YNNKEL (reference sequence). The CDR3 region has the DNA TGTGCCAGCAGCCCGTCAGGGACCTATGGCTACACCTTC. Its protein is CASSPSGTYGYTF.

The chain is built from TRBV29-1 and TRBJ2-5, with 10 bases that match TRBD2. The CDR3 spans 14 residues. Germline V gene lookup returns CDR1 SQVTM and CDR2 ANQGSEA. Trimming took 4 bases from V and 2 from J; bases not matched to a gene: 4. CDR3 loop: CSVVPSGGQETQYF. The CDR3 DNA reads TGCAGCGTTGTGCCTAGCGGGGGACAAGAGACCCAGTACTTC.

The V gene is TRBV4-1, the J gene TRBJ2-7, with D possibly being TRBD1 or TRBD2 (5 bases each). The CDR3 has 17 amino acids. Per the germline V gene, CDR1 is MGHRA and CDR2 is YSYEKL. The V end was cut by 0 bases, the J end by 6 bases, with 21 bases between. CDR3 protein: CASSQDRGRDTDGEQYF. In DNA form, the CDR3 reads TGCGCCAGCAGCCAAGATCGGGGACGCGACACCGATGGCGAGCAGTACTTC.

CDR3 sequence (DNA): TGTGCCACCATGGGACAGGGGTTCCATGAGCAGTTCTTC. It codes for CATMGQGFHEQFF. V is TRBV24-1 and J is TRBJ2-1; 10 bases line up with TRBD1. Germline V gene lookup returns CDR1 KGHDR and CDR2 SFDVKD. With V trimmed by 8 bases and J by 8 bases, 5 bases remained unmatched. The CDR3 contains 13 residues.

V usage is TRBV30 and J usage is TRBJ1-2; D ambiguous. In germline, CDR1 is GTSNPN, CDR2 SVGIG (reference sequence). The CDR3 extends over 12 amino acids. The V end lost 4 bases, the J end lost 4 bases, and 10 bases lay between the germline ends. CDR3 amino acids: CAWTKVAYGYTF. Here the CDR3 DNA reads TGTGCCTGGACGAAGGTCGCCTATGGCTACACCTTC.

This clonotype was counted between two and nine times. The genes are TRBV5-6 and TRBJ2-5; D perhaps matches TRBD2 (6 bases). This CDR3 region has 14 residues. From germline, CDR1 is SGHDT and CDR2 YYEEEE. The V end was cut by 4 bases, the J end by 1 base, with 11 bases between. CDR3 DNA: TGTGCCAGCAGCGCCCCGGGACTCCAAGAGACCCAGTACTTC. Residues: CASSAPGLQETQYF.

The V gene is TRBV9, the J gene TRBJ2-1, with D possibly matching TRBD2 (6 bases). This CDR3 spans 16 amino acids. Germline-derived CDR1 and CDR2 are SGDLS and YYNGEE. Trimming stripped 4 bases from V and 7 bases from J, with 21 bases between. DNA for the CDR3: TGTGCCAGCAGCCCATCCGGGACTCCGGTATTGAATGAGCAGTTCTTC. This sequence encodes CASSPSGTPVLNEQFF. The full variable domain, in which reference TRBV9 and TRBJ2-1 provide the parts outside the CDR3, is DSGVTQTPKHLITATGQRVTLRCSPRSGDLSVYWYQQSLDQGLQFLIQYYNGEERAKGNILERFSAQQFPDLHSELNLSSLELGDSALYFCASSPSGTPVLNEQFFGPGTRLTVL.

This clonotype was recorded a few times. The genes are TRBV6-5 and TRBJ2-4; 8 positions agree with TRBD1. The CDR3 is 14 amino acids. V dropped 7 bases and J dropped 6; count of bases not matched to a gene: 8. Germline CDR1 reads MNHEY; CDR2 reads SVGAGI. For the CDR3, the DNA is TGTGCCAGCACTTTAGACAGGGGAGGAAACATTCAGTACTTC. Amino acid sequence: CASTLDRGGNIQYF.

This clonotype is a singleton in its sample. The V gene is TRBV15, the J gene TRBJ1-2; D gene uncertain. The CDR3 consists of 15 residues. V lost 2 bases and J 6 bases, leaving 16 bases between the germline ends. Germline V gene lookup returns CDR1 LNHNV and CDR2 YYDKDF (reference sequence). Written as DNA, the CDR3 is TGTGCCACCAGCAGATCACTGCAAAATCATAATGGCTACACCTTC. Translated: CATSRSLQNHNGYTF.

The chain has TRBV29-1 and TRBJ1-5; D not certain. The length of the CDR3 is 17 residues. Germline assignment: CDR1 SQVTM and CDR2 ANQGSEA. V was clipped by 4 bases and J by 1 base, with 20 bases between them. In DNA, the CDR3 is TGCAGCGTTGTAACGGGCCCCATGGAGGGCAGCAATCAGCCCCAGCATTTT. Amino acid sequence: CSVVTGPMEGSNQPQHF.

CDR3 DNA sequence: TGCAGTGCTAGAGACGAAAGCCTCCCAGGAGATACGCAGTATTTT. It encodes CSARDESLPGDTQYF. The rearrangement uses TRBV20-1 and TRBJ2-3; D not resolved. The germline gives CDR1 DFQATT, CDR2 SNEGSKA (reference sequence). Trimming took 0 bases from V and 5 from J, leaving 15 bases between them. This CDR3 comprises 15 residues.

The chain combines TRBV5-5 with TRBJ1-5; TRBD1 matches at 7 bases. Germline CDR1 reads SGHKS; CDR2 reads YYEKEE (reference sequence). The junction had 2 bases not matched to a gene; V was cut back by 3 bases and J by 2 bases. The CDR3 sequence is 14 residues long. The CDR3 reads CASSWGTGNQPQHF. CDR3 bases: TGTGCCAGCAGCTGGGGGACAGGCAATCAGCCCCAGCATTTT.

A single count supports this clonotype. At one end the junction does not follow the germline gene, possibly because of a read error. The rearrangement joins TRBV7-7 to TRBJ1-1; D might be TRBD1 (5 bases). This CDR3 is built from 17 residues. CDR1 is SSHAT, CDR2 FNYEAQ, per germline (reference sequence). The CDR3: CASSFVGLTGGNTEAFF. CDR3 in DNA: TGTGCTAGCAGCTTCGTAGGCTTGACCGGGGGAAACACTGAAGCTTTCTTT. The full variable domain, with the rest looked up from reference TRBV7-7 and TRBJ1-1, is GAGVSQSPRYKVTKRGQDVTLRCDPISSHATLYWYQQALGQGPEFLTYFNYEAQPDKSGLPSDRFSAERPEGSISTLTIQRTEQRDSAMYRCASSFVGLTGGNTEAFFGQGTRLTVV.

This clonotype has just a few counts. The genes are TRBV9 and TRBJ2-3, with D perhaps matching TRBD1 (5 bases). Germline V lookup: CDR1 SGDLS, CDR2 YYNGEE. The CDR3 is 17 amino acids. The germline V and J ends were trimmed by 4 bases and 2 bases, with 20 bases remaining between them. The CDR3 DNA reads as TGTGCCAGCAGCCCGAGACGTTTAGGGGATTCCACAGATACGCAGTATTTT. Translating gives CASSPRRLGDSTDTQYF.

The chain couples TRBV3-1 to TRBJ2-3, with D unresolved. Germline CDR1 LGHDT, CDR2 YNNKEL (reference sequence). Trimming removed 3 bases from V and 6 bases from J, with 7 bases in between. This CDR3 has 12 residues. Here the CDR3 DNA reads TGTGCCAGCAGCCATCGGGCGGATACGCAGTATTTT. The encoded protein is CASSHRADTQYF.

The V and J genes are TRBV20-1 and TRBJ2-2; maybe TRBD2 (6 bases). The CDR3 loop spans 14 amino acids. Germline lookup yields CDR1 DFQATT and CDR2 SNEGSKA (reference sequence). The V end was cut by 4 bases, the J end by 0 bases, with 9 bases between. CDR3 coding DNA: TGCAGTGCTACCTCGGGGGCGAACACCGGGGAGCTGTTTTTT. It encodes CSATSGANTGELFF.

V gene TRBV12-3 or TRBV12-4 combines with J gene TRBJ2-5, with TRBD1 as a possible D gene (6 bases). Trimming took 1 base from V and 0 from J, leaving 6 bases between them. There are 14 residues in the CDR3. The CDR3 protein is CASSLEGDQETQYF. The CDR3 coding sequence is TGTGCCAGCAGTTTAGAGGGGGACCAAGAGACCCAGTACTTC.